This T cell receptor (beta chain) was captured by sequencing in a study of CD8 T cells in Susac syndrome. Regarding the study as a whole: An acknowledgment was made by the study that its TCR sequencing and HLA analysis involved relatively few individuals.

The RNA input was roughly 0.45 to 1 ug, and it was reverse transcribed with random hexamers. TCR beta CDR3 was amplified by immunoSEQ multiplex PCR. This amplification extended across 54 Vbeta and 13 Jbeta segments. TCRdb reprocessed the immunoSEQ multiplex PCR reads via MiXCR and lists one record per CDR3 protein. The table records about 130,000 distinct CDR3 sequences, under 95% of them present only once. V shed 8 bases, J shed 4 bases, and the junction held 5 bases outside the gene matches. CDR1 and CDR2 from the germline V gene are LNHDA and SQIVND (reference sequence). The CDR3 runs to 12 residues. Points on this clonotype: Its cognate antigen is unknown.

The multiple sclerosis control group consisted of treatment-naive patients whose relapsing-remitting disease, which was either stable or active, fulfilled revised McDonald criteria. The chain is built from TRBV19 and TRBJ2-7, with 7 bases identical to TRBD1. The receptor comes from a human donor with multiple sclerosis. Sequencing used CD8+ T cells from PBMCs. The CDR3, as DNA: TGTGCCAGTTCGCAGGGGGTATACGAGCAGTACTTC. This translates into CASSQGVYEQYF.